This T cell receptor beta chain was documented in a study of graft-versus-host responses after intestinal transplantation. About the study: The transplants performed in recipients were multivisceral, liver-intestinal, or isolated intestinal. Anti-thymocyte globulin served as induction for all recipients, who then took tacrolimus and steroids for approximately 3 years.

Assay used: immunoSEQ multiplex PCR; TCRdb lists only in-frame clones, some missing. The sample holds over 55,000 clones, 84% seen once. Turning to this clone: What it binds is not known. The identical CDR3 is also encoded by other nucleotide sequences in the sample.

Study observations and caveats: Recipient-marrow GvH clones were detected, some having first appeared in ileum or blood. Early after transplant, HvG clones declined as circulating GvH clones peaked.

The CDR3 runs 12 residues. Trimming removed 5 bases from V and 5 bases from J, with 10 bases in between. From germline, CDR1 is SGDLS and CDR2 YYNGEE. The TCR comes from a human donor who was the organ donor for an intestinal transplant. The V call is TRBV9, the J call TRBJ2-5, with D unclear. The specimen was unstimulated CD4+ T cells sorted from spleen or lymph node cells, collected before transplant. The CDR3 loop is CASSNSWETQYF. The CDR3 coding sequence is TGTGCCAGCAGTAATAGCTGGGAGACCCAGTACTTC.